This TCR beta chain emerged from a study of blood T cell repertoires in COVID-19. Turning to the study itself: The samples span acute and convalescent COVID-19 from the United States, Italy and Spain. In each case, the material was cDNA or gDNA derived from T cells, B-cell-depleted T cells, or PBMCs.

The germline CDR1 and CDR2 sequences are MNHEY and SMNVEV (reference sequence). This CDR3 has 13 amino acids. V lost 2 bases, J lost 4 bases, and 8 bases lay in between. The assay was immunoSEQ multiplex PCR, and TCRdb's table has in-frame clones only and misses some. Here the sample spans around 480,000 clones, roughly 90% being singletons. Allocation to cohorts depended on clinical history reported by the participants. Two consecutive negative NP/OP PCR tests, clearance, or resolved symptoms defined Cohort 3 recovery. Input material: PBMCs or T cells enriched from blood (not recorded which). The clonotype originates from a woman under 30 who had recovered from COVID-19. The chain couples TRBV27 to TRBJ1-2; the D gene is possibly TRBD1 (6 bases). CDR3 amino acids: CASSLRGGYGYTF. Here the CDR3 DNA reads TGTGCCAGCAGTTTAAGGGGGGGCTATGGCTACACCTTC.